The text below deals with one TCR beta chain. Assay: immunoSEQ multiplex PCR; the TCRdb copy retains only in-frame clones and omits some. The sample gives some 90,000 clones, approximately 95% of which show up once; around 0.3% is in the top ten. This sample was included in a study of technical replicates of blood from a handful of donors. This receptor was taken from a human donor in good health. Specimen: T cells isolated from PBMCs.

CDR3 bases: TGTGCCAGCAAAGGGAGCACCAACACCGGGGAGCTGTTTTTT. Protein sequence: CASKGSTNTGELFF. The chain employs TRBV28 and TRBJ2-2, with D perhaps TRBD2 (5 bases). The CDR3 contains 14 residues. The germline CDR1 and CDR2 sequences are MDHEN and SYDVKM. Between the trimmed V and J ends, which lost 7 bases and 2 bases, there was a span of 11 bases. The full variable domain, its missing parts supplied by reference TRBV28 and TRBJ2-2, is DVKVTQSSRYLVKRTGEKVFLECVQDMDHENMFWYRQDPGLGLRLIYFSYDVKMKEKGDIPEGYSVSREKKERFSLILESASTNQTSMYLCASKGSTNTGELFFGEGSRLTVL.